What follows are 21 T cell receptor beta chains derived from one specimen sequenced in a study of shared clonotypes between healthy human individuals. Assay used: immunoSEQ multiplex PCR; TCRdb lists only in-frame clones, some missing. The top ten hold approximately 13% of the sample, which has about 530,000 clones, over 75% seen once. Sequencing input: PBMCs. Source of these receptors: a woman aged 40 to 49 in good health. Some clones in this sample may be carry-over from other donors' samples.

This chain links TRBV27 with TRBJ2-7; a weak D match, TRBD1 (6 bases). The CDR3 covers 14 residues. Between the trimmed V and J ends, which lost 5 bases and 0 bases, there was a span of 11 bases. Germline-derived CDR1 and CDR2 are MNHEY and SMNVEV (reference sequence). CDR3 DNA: TGTGCCAGCAGTGGAACAGGGAGCTCCTACGAGCAGTACTTC. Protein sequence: CASSGTGSSYEQYF.

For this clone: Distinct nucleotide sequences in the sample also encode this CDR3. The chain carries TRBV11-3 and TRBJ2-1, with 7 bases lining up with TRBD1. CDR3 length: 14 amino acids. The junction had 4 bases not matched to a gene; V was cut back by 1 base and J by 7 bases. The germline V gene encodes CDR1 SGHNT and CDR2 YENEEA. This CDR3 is CASSLGQGWNEQFF. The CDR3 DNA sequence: TGTGCCAGCAGCTTAGGACAGGGCTGGAATGAGCAGTTCTTC. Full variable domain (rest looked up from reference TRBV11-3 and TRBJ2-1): EAGVVQSPRYKIIEKKQPVAFWCNPISGHNTLYWYLQNLGQGPELLIRYENEEAVDDSQLPKDRFSAERLKGVDSTLKIQPAELGDSAVYLCASSLGQGWNEQFFGPGTRLTVL.

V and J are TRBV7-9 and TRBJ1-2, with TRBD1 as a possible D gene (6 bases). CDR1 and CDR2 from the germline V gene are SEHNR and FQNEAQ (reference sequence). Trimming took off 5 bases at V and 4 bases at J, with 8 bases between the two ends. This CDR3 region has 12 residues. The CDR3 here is CASSQDSYGYTF. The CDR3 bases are TGTGCCAGCAGCCAGGACAGCTATGGCTACACCTTC.

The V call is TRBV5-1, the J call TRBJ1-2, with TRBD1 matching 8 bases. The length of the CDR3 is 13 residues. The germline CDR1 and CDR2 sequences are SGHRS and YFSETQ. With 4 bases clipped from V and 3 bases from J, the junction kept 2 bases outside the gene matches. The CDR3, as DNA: TGCGCCAGCAGCAAGACAGGGGACTATGGCTACACCTTC. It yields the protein CASSKTGDYGYTF.

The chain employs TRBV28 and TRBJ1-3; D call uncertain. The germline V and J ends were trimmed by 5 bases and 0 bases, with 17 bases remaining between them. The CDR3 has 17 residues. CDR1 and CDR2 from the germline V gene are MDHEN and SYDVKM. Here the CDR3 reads CASSTPAGLGSGNTIYF. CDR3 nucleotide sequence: TGTGCCAGCAGTACCCCCGCAGGTTTGGGCTCTGGAAACACCATATATTTT.

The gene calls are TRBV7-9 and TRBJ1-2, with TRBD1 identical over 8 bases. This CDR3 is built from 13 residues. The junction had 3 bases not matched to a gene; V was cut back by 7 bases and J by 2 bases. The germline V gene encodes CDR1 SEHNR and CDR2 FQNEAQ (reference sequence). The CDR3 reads CASTRTGNYGYTF. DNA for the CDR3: TGTGCCAGCACCCGGACAGGGAACTATGGCTACACCTTC.

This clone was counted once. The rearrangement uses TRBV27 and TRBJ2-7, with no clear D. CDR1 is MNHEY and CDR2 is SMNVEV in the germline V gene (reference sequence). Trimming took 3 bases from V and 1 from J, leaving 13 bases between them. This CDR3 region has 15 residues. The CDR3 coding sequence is TGTGCCAGCAGTTTCCAACTCGATACTTCCTACGAGCAGTACTTC. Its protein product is CASSFQLDTSYEQYF.

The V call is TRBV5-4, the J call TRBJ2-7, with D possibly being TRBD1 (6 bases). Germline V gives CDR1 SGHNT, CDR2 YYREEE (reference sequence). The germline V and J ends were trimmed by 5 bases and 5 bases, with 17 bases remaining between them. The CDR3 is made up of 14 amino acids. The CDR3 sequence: CASSWGRGNNEQYF. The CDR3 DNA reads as TGTGCCAGCAGTTGGGGCAGGGGAAACAACGAGCAGTACTTC.

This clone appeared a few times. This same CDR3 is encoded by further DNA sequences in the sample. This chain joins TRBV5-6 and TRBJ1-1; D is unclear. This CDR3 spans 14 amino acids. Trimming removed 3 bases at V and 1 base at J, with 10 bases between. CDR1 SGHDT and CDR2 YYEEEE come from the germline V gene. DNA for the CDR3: TGTGCCAGCAGCTGGAGGTTCGGGAACACTGAAGCTTTCTTT. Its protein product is CASSWRFGNTEAFF.

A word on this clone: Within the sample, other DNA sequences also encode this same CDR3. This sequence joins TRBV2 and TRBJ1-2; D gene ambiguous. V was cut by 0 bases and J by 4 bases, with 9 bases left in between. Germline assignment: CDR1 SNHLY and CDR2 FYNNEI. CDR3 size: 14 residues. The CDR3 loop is CASSEARGSYGYTF. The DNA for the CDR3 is TGTGCCAGCAGTGAAGCGCGGGGAAGCTATGGCTACACCTTC. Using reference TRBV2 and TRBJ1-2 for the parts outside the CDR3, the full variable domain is EPEVTQTPSHQVTQMGQEVILRCVPISNHLYFYWYRQILGQKVEFLVSFYNNEISEKSEIFDDQFSVERPDGSNFTLKIRSTKLEDSAMYFCASSEARGSYGYTFGSGTRLTVV.

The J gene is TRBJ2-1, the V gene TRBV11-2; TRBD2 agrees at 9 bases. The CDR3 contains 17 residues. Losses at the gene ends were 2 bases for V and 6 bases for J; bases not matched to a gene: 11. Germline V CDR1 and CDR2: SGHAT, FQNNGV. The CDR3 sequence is CASSLFVASGVSNEQFF. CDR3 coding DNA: TGTGCCAGCAGCTTATTCGTGGCTAGCGGGGTTAGCAATGAGCAGTTCTTC.

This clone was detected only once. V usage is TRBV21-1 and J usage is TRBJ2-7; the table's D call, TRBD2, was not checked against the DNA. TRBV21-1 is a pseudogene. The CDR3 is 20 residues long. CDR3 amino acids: CASSKREPTGSRNRSYEQYF. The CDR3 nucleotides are TGTGCCAGCAGCAAAAGGGAACCGACGGGGTCACGGAACCGATCCTACGAGCAGTACTTC.

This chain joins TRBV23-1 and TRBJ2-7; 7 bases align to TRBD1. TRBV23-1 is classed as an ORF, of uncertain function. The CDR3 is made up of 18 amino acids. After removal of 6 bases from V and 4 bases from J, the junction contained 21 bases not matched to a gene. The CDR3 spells CASSLAARGNFMGYEQYF. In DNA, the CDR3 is TGCGCCAGCAGCCTTGCCGCCAGGGGGAACTTTATGGGGTACGAGCAGTACTTC.

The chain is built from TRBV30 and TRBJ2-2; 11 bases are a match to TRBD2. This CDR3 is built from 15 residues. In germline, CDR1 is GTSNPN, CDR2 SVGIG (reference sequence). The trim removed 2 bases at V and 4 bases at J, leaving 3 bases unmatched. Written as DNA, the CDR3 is TGTGCCTGGAGTATGCTAGCGGGGGGCACCGGGGAGCTGTTTTTT. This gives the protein CAWSMLAGGTGELFF.

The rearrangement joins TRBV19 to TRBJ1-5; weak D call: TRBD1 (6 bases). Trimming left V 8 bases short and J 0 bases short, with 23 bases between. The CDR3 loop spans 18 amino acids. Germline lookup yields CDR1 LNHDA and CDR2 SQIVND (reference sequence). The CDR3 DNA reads TGTGCCAGTCGGATTTCTCGGGGGCAGTCGGGTAGCAATCAGCCCCAGCATTTT. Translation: CASRISRGQSGSNQPQHF.

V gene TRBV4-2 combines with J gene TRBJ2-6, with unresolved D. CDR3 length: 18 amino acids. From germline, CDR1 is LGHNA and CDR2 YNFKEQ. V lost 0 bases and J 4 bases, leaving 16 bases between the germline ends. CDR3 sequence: CASSQDPGQARGANVLTF. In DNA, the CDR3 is TGTGCCAGCAGCCAAGATCCCGGTCAGGCTAGGGGGGCCAACGTCCTGACTTTC.

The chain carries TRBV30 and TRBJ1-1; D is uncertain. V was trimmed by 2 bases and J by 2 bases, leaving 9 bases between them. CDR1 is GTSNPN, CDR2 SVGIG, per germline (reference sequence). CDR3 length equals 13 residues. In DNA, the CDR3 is TGTGCCTGGAGTCCGCTCCCAAACACTGAAGCTTTCTTT. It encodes CAWSPLPNTEAFF.

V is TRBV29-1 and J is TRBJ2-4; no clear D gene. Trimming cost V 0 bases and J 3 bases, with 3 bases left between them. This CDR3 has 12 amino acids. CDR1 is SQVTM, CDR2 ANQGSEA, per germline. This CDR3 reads CSVEDVKNIQYF. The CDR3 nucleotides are TGCAGCGTTGAAGATGTCAAAAACATTCAGTACTTC.

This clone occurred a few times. The CDR3 nucleotides are TGTGCCAGCTCCCAGATCAGGGGCTCTGGAAACACCATATATTTT. Translating it yields CASSQIRGSGNTIYF. The V and J genes are TRBV18 and TRBJ1-3; possible D gene TRBD1, 6 bases. Germline CDR1 reads KGHSH; CDR2 reads LQKENI. V was cut by 6 bases and J by 0 bases, with 12 bases left in between. The CDR3 has 15 residues.

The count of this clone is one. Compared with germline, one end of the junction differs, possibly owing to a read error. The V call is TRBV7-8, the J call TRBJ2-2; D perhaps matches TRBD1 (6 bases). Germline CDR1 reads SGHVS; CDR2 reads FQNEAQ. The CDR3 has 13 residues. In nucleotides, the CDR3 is TGTGCCAGCTCAACAGGGAACAGCGGGGAGCTGTTTTTT. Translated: CASSTGNSGELFF.

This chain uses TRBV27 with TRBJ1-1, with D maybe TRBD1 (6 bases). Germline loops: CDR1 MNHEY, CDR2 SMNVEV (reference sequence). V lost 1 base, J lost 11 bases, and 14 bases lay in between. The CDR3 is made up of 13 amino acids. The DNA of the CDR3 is TGTGCCAGCAGTTTATACTCCAGGGGTGGCGCTTTCTTT. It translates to CASSLYSRGGAFF.